What follows are 21 T cell receptor beta chains derived from one specimen sequenced in a study of T cell changes during pregnancy in multiple sclerosis. Clones were read by immunoSEQ multiplex PCR, and TCRdb kept only the in-frame ones, dropping some. The data hold 55,000 to 70,000 clones, with roughly 92% observed a single time. The material was CD8+ T cells from peripheral blood mononuclear cells, obtained in the third trimester of pregnancy. The receptor set was obtained from a female donor in good health, enrolled as a control in a pregnancy study.

The chain links TRBV6-4 to TRBJ1-1, with D perhaps TRBD1 (5 bases). V was cut by 5 bases and J by 0 bases, with 10 bases left in between. The CDR3 is made up of 14 amino acids. Germline CDR1 and CDR2: MRHNA and SNTAGT. The CDR3 region is CASSSGGLNTEAFF. CDR3 DNA sequence: TGTGCCAGCAGTTCGGGGGGATTGAACACTGAAGCTTTCTTT.

The rearrangement joins TRBV30 to TRBJ1-1; TRBD1 agrees at 7 bases. Looked up from germline, CDR1 is GTSNPN and CDR2 is SVGIG (reference sequence). The CDR3 is 11 residues long. Germline trimming cut 5 bases from V and 6 bases from J; bases unmatched to any gene: 3. CDR3 sequence (DNA): TGTGCCTGGCACAGGGGATCTGAAGCTTTCTTT. It yields the protein CAWHRGSEAFF.

The genes are TRBV2 and TRBJ2-7; possible D gene TRBD2, 5 bases. The CDR3 has 12 amino acids. V lost 7 bases and J lost 3, with 10 bases in between. Germline CDR1 reads SNHLY; CDR2 reads FYNNEI. CDR3 sequence (DNA): TGTGCCAGCAAAAGGACTCTCTACGAGCAGTACTTC. Protein: CASKRTLYEQYF. The full variable domain, its missing parts supplied by reference TRBV2 and TRBJ2-7, is EPEVTQTPSHQVTQMGQEVILRCVPISNHLYFYWYRQILGQKVEFLVSFYNNEISEKSEIFDDQFSVERPDGSNFTLKIRSTKLEDSAMYFCASKRTLYEQYFGPGTRLTVT.

The chain combines TRBV10-3 with TRBJ2-3; 7 nucleotides agree with TRBD2. The CDR3 spans 15 residues. The ends lost 3 bases at V and 1 base at J; junction bases unmatched: 4. The germline V gene has CDR1 ENHRY and CDR2 SYGVKD. The CDR3, as DNA: TGTGCCATCAGTGACCGACTAGCTCGCACAGATACGCAGTATTTT. This sequence encodes CAISDRLARTDTQYF.

The chain is built from TRBV4-3 and TRBJ2-1; perhaps TRBD2 as D (5 bases). The CDR3 totals 13 residues. Per germline, CDR1 LGHNA and CDR2 YSLEER. V was trimmed by 0 bases and J by 13 bases, leaving 13 bases between them. DNA for the CDR3: TGCGCCAGCAGCCAAGATCGAGGGAGACCCCAGTTCTTC. Its protein is CASSQDRGRPQFF.

This clone was seen just once. This chain connects TRBV4-3 to TRBJ2-7; TRBD1 agrees at 8 bases. V lost 5 bases to trimming and J lost 0 bases; unmatched junction nucleotides: 6. Per germline, CDR1 LGHNA and CDR2 YSLEER. This CDR3 region has 15 residues. CDR3 sequence (DNA): TGCGCCAGCAGCAACGGACAGGGAGGCTCCTACGAGCAGTACTTC. It specifies CASSNGQGGSYEQYF.

This rearrangement joins TRBV4-3 to TRBJ2-7, with D possibly TRBD1 on 6 matching bases. The ends were cut back, 0 bases at V and 4 bases at J, with 13 bases in the middle. From germline, CDR1 is LGHNA and CDR2 YSLEER. The CDR3 runs 15 residues. This CDR3 reads CASSQDPTGMYEQYF. CDR3 DNA: TGCGCCAGCAGCCAAGATCCAACAGGGATGTACGAGCAGTACTTC.

V is TRBV27 and J is TRBJ2-5, with TRBD1 matching over 9 bases. The length of the CDR3 is 16 residues. Germline V gene lookup returns CDR1 MNHEY and CDR2 SMNVEV (reference sequence). J gave up 3 bases and V 4 bases, and 9 bases lay outside the gene matches. The CDR3 DNA sequence: TGTGCCAGCAGTTCGATCCCGGGACAGGGTGAAGAGACCCAGTACTTC. Translation: CASSSIPGQGEETQYF.

The V call is TRBV5-4, the J call TRBJ2-3; a weak D match, TRBD1 (5 bases). Trimming took 0 bases from V and 3 from J, leaving 11 bases between them. This CDR3 comprises 15 residues. Per the germline V gene, CDR1 is SGHNT and CDR2 is YYREEE (reference sequence). The CDR3 coding sequence is TGTGCCAGCAGCTTGGAGCAGGGTCCTACAGATACGCAGTATTTT. It translates to CASSLEQGPTDTQYF.

The V call is TRBV2, the J call TRBJ1-1; D call uncertain. Trimming removed 0 bases from V and 1 base from J, with 12 bases in between. The length of the CDR3 is 16 residues. Germline assignment: CDR1 SNHLY and CDR2 FYNNEI. CDR3 loop: CASSEAPSDWNTEAFF. For the CDR3, the DNA is TGTGCCAGCAGTGAAGCCCCATCGGACTGGAACACTGAAGCTTTCTTT.

CDR3 region: CASSPAAGNTEAFF. CDR3 DNA: TGTGCCAGCAGCCCCGCGGCGGGCAACACTGAAGCTTTCTTT. This rearrangement joins TRBV5-6 to TRBJ1-1; D unresolved. This CDR3 has 14 residues. The germline CDR1 and CDR2 sequences are SGHDT and YYEEEE. The V end was cut by 4 bases, the J end by 2 bases, with 12 bases between.

The chain couples TRBV5-6 to TRBJ1-3, with unresolved D. Trimming left V 0 bases short and J 2 bases short, with 6 bases between. The V gene's germline CDR1 is SGHDT and CDR2 YYEEEE. The CDR3 is made up of 14 amino acids. The CDR3 DNA follows: TGTGCCAGCAGCTTGGGGGGAGCTGGAAACACCATATATTTT. Protein product: CASSLGGAGNTIYF.

This sequence joins TRBV13 and TRBJ2-3, with 10 bases fitting TRBD1. V lost 4 bases and J lost 4; bases outside the gene matches: 8. The CDR3 loop spans 16 amino acids. The germline V gene has CDR1 PRHDT and CDR2 FYEKMQ (reference sequence). CDR3 sequence: CASSSGTGDRADTQYF. Written as DNA, the CDR3 is TGTGCCAGCAGCTCCGGGACAGGGGATCGGGCAGATACGCAGTATTTT.

The V call is TRBV4-3, the J call TRBJ1-1, with D maybe TRBD1 (5 bases). The germline V gene encodes CDR1 LGHNA and CDR2 YSLEER. Between the trimmed V and J ends, which lost 0 bases and 4 bases, there was a span of 12 bases. CDR3 length: 15 amino acids. The CDR3 sequence: CASSQDRAGLTEAFF. CDR3 nucleotide sequence: TGCGCCAGCAGCCAAGATAGGGCGGGACTCACTGAAGCTTTCTTT.

This clone has only one observation. V is TRBV6-5 and J is TRBJ2-5; D is perhaps TRBD2 (7 bases). The V end lost 4 bases, the J end lost 9 bases, and 18 bases lay between the germline ends. Germline V gene lookup returns CDR1 MNHEY and CDR2 SVGAGI. CDR3 length: 14 amino acids. The CDR3 DNA is TGTGCCAGCAGTTTAGGAGGGGGGGCCGTGGCCCAGTACTTC. Its protein product is CASSLGGGAVAQYF.

This clone was recorded a few times. The chain carries TRBV9 and TRBJ1-1; D gene unclear. The CDR3 contains 10 residues. Trimming took 7 bases from V and 11 from J, leaving 12 bases between them. Germline-derived CDR1 and CDR2 are SGDLS and YYNGEE. CDR3 bases: TGTGCCAGCGGTAGCCCAGAGGCTTTCTTT. This encodes CASGSPEAFF.

The chain recombines TRBV9 with TRBJ2-1, with 10 bases lining up with TRBD2. Germline values: CDR1 SGDLS, CDR2 YYNGEE. V gave up 4 bases and J gave up 8 bases; unmatched junction bases: 9. The CDR3 runs to 15 residues. CDR3 coding DNA: TGTGCCAGCAGCCCCTTAAGCGGGGGGGTGGATGAGCAGTTCTTC. Amino acid sequence: CASSPLSGGVDEQFF.

The rearrangement uses TRBV10-2 and TRBJ1-1; unclear D gene. V was trimmed by 7 bases and J by 3 bases, leaving 12 bases between them. Germline assignment: CDR1 WSHSY and CDR2 SAAADI. This CDR3 comprises 13 residues. CDR3 protein: CASTKNADTEAFF. For the CDR3, the DNA is TGCGCCAGCACCAAGAACGCGGACACTGAAGCTTTCTTT.

V is TRBV9 and J is TRBJ2-1, with unresolved D. The CDR3 consists of 14 residues. Germline V gives CDR1 SGDLS, CDR2 YYNGEE. The V end lost 3 bases, the J end lost 9 bases, and 16 bases lay between the germline ends. The CDR3 DNA reads as TGTGCCAGCAGCGCAACCCGTCTTGACATTGAGCAGTTCTTC. Translation: CASSATRLDIEQFF.

This chain connects TRBV10-1 to TRBJ2-3, with D possibly matching TRBD2 (7 bases). V lost 3 bases to trimming and J lost 4 bases, with 11 bases between them. The V gene's germline CDR1 is WNHNN and CDR2 SYGVQD (reference sequence). The CDR3 loop spans 14 amino acids. Written as DNA, the CDR3 is TGCGCCAGCAGTGAAGGGGGGGCCGCAGATACGCAGTATTTT. Its translation is CASSEGGAADTQYF.

V is TRBV5-8 and J is TRBJ2-3, with D possibly TRBD2 on 5 matching bases. There are 14 residues in the CDR3. CDR1 and CDR2 from the germline V gene are SGHTS and YDEGEE. Trimming removed 3 bases at V and 3 bases at J, with 11 bases between. The CDR3 here is CASSSLAFTDTQYF. The CDR3 coding sequence is TGTGCCAGCAGCTCCTTAGCGTTTACAGATACGCAGTATTTT.